A selection of T cell receptor beta chains follows, all from one sample in a study of OX40 agonist ivuxolimab in advanced cancers. Only in-frame clones appear in the TCRdb table, and some are missing; sequencing was by immunoSEQ multiplex PCR. The sample carries tens of thousands of clones, 65% to 90% recorded once. Sequences were derived from CD4+ or CD8+ T cells sorted from blood, sampled in a trial of the OX40 agonist ivuxolimab. The receptors stem from an adult with an advanced solid tumor such as melanoma, head and neck, liver or kidney cancer. CDR3s include the opening cysteine and the closing phenylalanine or tryptophan. Fields, in order: CDR3 protein, CDR3 DNA, V gene, CDR3 length, clone size, J gene, D gene. A D gene is named only where the DNA matches it firmly. Clone size appears in some rows only: once, few, many, or a class for an expanded clone.

CDR3 protein: CASSEGTVFPGELFF
CDR3 DNA: TGTGCCAGCAGTGAGGGGACAGTGTTTCCCGGGGAGCTGTTTTTT
V gene: TRBV2
CDR3 length: 15
clone size: -
J gene: TRBJ2-2
D gene: TRBD1

CDR3 protein: CASSLLTSGLKDTQYF
CDR3 DNA: TGTGCCAGCAGCTTATTAACTAGCGGGTTGAAAGATACGCAGTATTTT
V gene: TRBV7-8
CDR3 length: 16
clone size: -
J gene: TRBJ2-3
D gene: TRBD2

CDR3 protein: CASSPGQGQAKNIQYF
CDR3 DNA: TGTGCCAGCAGCCCCGGACAGGGTCAAGCCAAAAACATTCAGTACTTC
V gene: TRBV13
CDR3 length: 16
clone size: -
J gene: TRBJ2-4
D gene: TRBD1

CDR3 protein: CASSYSTSGFYEQYF
CDR3 DNA: TGTGCCAGCAGTTACTCCACTAGCGGATTCTACGAGCAGTACTTC
V gene: TRBV6-5
CDR3 length: 15
clone size: -
J gene: TRBJ2-7
D gene: TRBD2

CDR3 protein: CASKAGAESSPLHF
CDR3 DNA: TGTGCCAGCAAGGCCGGGGCAGAATCCTCACCCCTCCACTTT
V gene: TRBV25-1
CDR3 length: 14
clone size: -
J gene: TRBJ1-6
D gene: -

CDR3 protein: CAIRPLSATVGTDTQYF
CDR3 DNA: TGTGCCATCAGGCCTTTGAGCGCGACGGTAGGCACAGATACGCAGTATTTT
V gene: TRBV10-3
CDR3 length: 17
clone size: -
J gene: TRBJ2-3
D gene: -

CDR3 protein: CASSRGYTEAFF
CDR3 DNA: TGTGCCAGCAGCCGGGGGTACACTGAAGCTTTCTTT
V gene: TRBV16
CDR3 length: 12
clone size: -
J gene: TRBJ1-1
D gene: -

CDR3 protein: CASRDKNHNEQFF
CDR3 DNA: TGTGCCAGCAGGGACAAGAACCACAATGAGCAGTTCTTC
V gene: TRBV6-8
CDR3 length: 13
clone size: -
J gene: TRBJ2-1
D gene: -

CDR3 protein: CASSYGQGGETQYF
CDR3 DNA: TGTGCCAGCAGCTACGGACAGGGAGGGGAGACCCAGTACTTC
V gene: TRBV5-4
CDR3 length: 14
clone size: -
J gene: TRBJ2-5
D gene: -

CDR3 protein: CASSTTSGSYEQYF
CDR3 DNA: TGTGCCAGCAGCACGACTAGCGGGAGCTACGAGCAGTACTTC
V gene: TRBV7-9
CDR3 length: 14
clone size: medium-sized
J gene: TRBJ2-7
D gene: TRBD2

CDR3 protein: CAGAGTAFPEAFF
CDR3 DNA: TGTGCCGGAGCCGGGACAGCGTTTCCTGAAGCTTTCTTT
V gene: TRBV10-3
CDR3 length: 13
clone size: -
J gene: TRBJ1-1
D gene: TRBD1

CDR3 protein: CASSDFYEQYF
CDR3 DNA: TGCGCCAGCAGCGACTTCTACGAGCAGTACTTC
V gene: TRBV5-1
CDR3 length: 11
clone size: -
J gene: TRBJ2-7
D gene: -

CDR3 protein: CASLPGQGAYGYTF
CDR3 DNA: TGTGCCAGCCTACCGGGACAGGGGGCGTATGGCTACACCTTC
V gene: TRBV2
CDR3 length: 14
clone size: -
J gene: TRBJ1-2
D gene: TRBD1

CDR3 protein: CAHLGVEGQPSTDTQYF
CDR3 DNA: TGTGCCCATCTAGGGGTAGAGGGACAGCCTAGCACAGATACGCAGTATTTT
V gene: TRBV25-1
CDR3 length: 17
clone size: -
J gene: TRBJ2-3
D gene: TRBD1

CDR3 protein: CASSWLSRRFGTGELFF
CDR3 DNA: TGTGCCAGCAGTTGGCTATCGAGGAGGTTTGGAACCGGGGAGCTGTTTTTT
V gene: TRBV27
CDR3 length: 17
clone size: -
J gene: TRBJ2-2
D gene: -

CDR3 protein: CASSRDRGDEQYF
CDR3 DNA: TGCGCCAGCAGCCGAGACAGGGGCGACGAGCAGTACTTC
V gene: TRBV5-1
CDR3 length: 13
clone size: -
J gene: TRBJ2-7
D gene: TRBD1

CDR3 protein: CASTEGQPYEQYF
CDR3 DNA: TGTGCCAGCACGGAGGGACAGCCCTACGAGCAGTACTTC
V gene: TRBV6-6
CDR3 length: 13
clone size: -
J gene: TRBJ2-7
D gene: -

CDR3 protein: CASSFGGPTYEQYF
CDR3 DNA: TGTGCCAGCAGTTTTGGGGGGCCGACCTACGAGCAGTACTTC
V gene: TRBV28
CDR3 length: 14
clone size: -
J gene: TRBJ2-7
D gene: -

CDR3 protein: CASSQDRATNEKLFF
CDR3 DNA: TGCGCCAGCAGCCAAGATCGCGCAACTAATGAAAAACTGTTTTTT
V gene: TRBV4-1
CDR3 length: 15
clone size: -
J gene: TRBJ1-4
D gene: -

CDR3 protein: CASSKVGLAGLQETQYF
CDR3 DNA: TGTGCCAGCAGCAAAGTCGGTCTAGCGGGCCTCCAAGAGACCCAGTACTTC
V gene: TRBV21-1
CDR3 length: 17
clone size: -
J gene: TRBJ2-5
D gene: -

CDR3 protein: CASSQEGQREQYF
CDR3 DNA: TGTGCCAGCAGCCAGGAGGGACAGAGAGAGCAGTACTTC
V gene: TRBV2
CDR3 length: 13
clone size: -
J gene: TRBJ2-7
D gene: -

CDR3 protein: CASSHAASSYNEQFF
CDR3 DNA: TGTGCCAGCAGTCATGCTGCTAGCAGCTACAATGAGCAGTTCTTC
V gene: TRBV27
CDR3 length: 15
clone size: -
J gene: TRBJ2-1
D gene: -

CDR3 protein: CASGLTDRVANEQFF
CDR3 DNA: TGTGCTAGTGGTTTGACTGACAGGGTAGCGAATGAGCAGTTCTTC
V gene: TRBV12-5
CDR3 length: 15
clone size: -
J gene: TRBJ2-1
D gene: TRBD1

CDR3 protein: CASSLSRGWNEQFF
CDR3 DNA: TGTGCCAGCAGTTTAAGTCGGGGTTGGAATGAGCAGTTCTTC
V gene: TRBV27
CDR3 length: 14
clone size: -
J gene: TRBJ2-1
D gene: -